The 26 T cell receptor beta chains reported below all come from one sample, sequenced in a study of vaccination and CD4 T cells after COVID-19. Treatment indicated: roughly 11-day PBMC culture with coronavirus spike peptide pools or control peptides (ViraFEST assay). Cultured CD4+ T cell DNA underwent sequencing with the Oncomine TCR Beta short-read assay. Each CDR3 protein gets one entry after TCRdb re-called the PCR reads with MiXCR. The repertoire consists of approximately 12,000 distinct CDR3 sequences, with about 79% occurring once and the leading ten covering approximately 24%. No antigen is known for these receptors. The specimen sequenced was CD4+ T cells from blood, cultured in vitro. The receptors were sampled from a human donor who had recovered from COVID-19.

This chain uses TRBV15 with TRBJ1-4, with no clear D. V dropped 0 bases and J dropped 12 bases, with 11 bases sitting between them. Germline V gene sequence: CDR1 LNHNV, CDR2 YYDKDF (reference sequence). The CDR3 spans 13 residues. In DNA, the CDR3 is TGTGCCACCAGCAGAGATCTCGCTGGGGAACTGTTTTTT. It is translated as CATSRDLAGELFF.

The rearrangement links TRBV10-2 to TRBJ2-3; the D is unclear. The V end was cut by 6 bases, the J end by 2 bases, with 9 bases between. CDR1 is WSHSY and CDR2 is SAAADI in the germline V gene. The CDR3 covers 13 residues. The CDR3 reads CASRKGSTDTQYF. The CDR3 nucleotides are TGCGCCAGCAGAAAGGGATCCACAGATACGCAGTATTTT.

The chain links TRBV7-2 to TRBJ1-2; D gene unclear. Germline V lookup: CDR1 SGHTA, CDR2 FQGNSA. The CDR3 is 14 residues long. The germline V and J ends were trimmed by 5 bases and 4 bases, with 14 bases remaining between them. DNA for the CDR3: TGTGCCAGCAGCGATTACCGGACCGCCTATGGCTACACCTTC. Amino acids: CASSDYRTAYGYTF.

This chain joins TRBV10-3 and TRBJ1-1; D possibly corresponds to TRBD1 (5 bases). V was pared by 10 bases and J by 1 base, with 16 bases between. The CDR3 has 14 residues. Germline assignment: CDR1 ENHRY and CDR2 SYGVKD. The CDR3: CATHQGVQNTEAFF. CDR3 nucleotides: TGTGCCACCCATCAGGGTGTACAGAACACTGAAGCTTTCTTT.

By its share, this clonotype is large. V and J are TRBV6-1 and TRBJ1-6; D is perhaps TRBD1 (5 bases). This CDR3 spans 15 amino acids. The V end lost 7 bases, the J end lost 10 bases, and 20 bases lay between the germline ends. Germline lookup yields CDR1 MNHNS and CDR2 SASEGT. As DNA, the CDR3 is TGTGCCAGCAACACCCACTACAGGTCCGACTCACCCCTCCACTTT. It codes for CASNTHYRSDSPLHF.

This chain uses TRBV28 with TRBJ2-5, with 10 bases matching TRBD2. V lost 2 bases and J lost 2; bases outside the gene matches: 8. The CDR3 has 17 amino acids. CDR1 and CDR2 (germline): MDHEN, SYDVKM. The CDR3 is CASSLGFLAGVQETQYF. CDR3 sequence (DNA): TGTGCCAGCAGTTTAGGGTTCCTAGCGGGAGTTCAAGAGACCCAGTACTTC.

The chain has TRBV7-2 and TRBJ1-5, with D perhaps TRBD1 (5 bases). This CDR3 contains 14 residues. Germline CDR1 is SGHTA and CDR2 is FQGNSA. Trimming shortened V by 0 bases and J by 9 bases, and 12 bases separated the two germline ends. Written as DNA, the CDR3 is TGTGCCAGCAGCTTAGCGAGGGACTACGGGCCCCAGCATTTT. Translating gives CASSLARDYGPQHF. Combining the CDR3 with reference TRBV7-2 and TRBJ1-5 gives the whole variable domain GAGVSQSPSNKVTEKGKDVELRCDPISGHTALYWYRQSLGQGLEFLIYFQGNSAPDKSGLPSDRFSAERTGGSVSTLTIQRTQQEDSAVYLCASSLARDYGPQHFGDGTRLSIL.

CDR3 nucleotides: TGTGCCAGCAGCTACGGGACCGGTCAGCCCCAGCATTTT. Translation gives CASSYGTGQPQHF. The rearrangement links TRBV7-2 to TRBJ1-5, with D perhaps TRBD1 (5 bases). The length of the CDR3 is 13 residues. Trimming removed 4 bases from V and 6 bases from J, with 10 bases in between. Germline V gene data show CDR1 as SGHTA and CDR2 as FQGNSA.

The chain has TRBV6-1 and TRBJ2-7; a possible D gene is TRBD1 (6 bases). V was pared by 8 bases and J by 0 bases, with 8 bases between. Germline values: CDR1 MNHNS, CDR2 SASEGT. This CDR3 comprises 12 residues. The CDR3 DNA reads TGTGCCAGCCGGGACACCTCCTACGAGCAGTACTTC. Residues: CASRDTSYEQYF.

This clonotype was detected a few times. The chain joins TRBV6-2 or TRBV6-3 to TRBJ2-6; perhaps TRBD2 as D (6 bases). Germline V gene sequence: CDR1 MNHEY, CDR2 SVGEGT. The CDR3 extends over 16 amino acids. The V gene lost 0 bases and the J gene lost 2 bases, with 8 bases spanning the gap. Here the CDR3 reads CASSYSRRAGANVLTF. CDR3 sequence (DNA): TGTGCCAGCAGTTACTCGAGGAGGGCTGGGGCCAACGTCCTGACTTTC.

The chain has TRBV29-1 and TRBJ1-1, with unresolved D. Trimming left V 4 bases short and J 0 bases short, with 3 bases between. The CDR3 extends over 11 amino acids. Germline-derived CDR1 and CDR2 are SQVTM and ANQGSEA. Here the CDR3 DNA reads TGCAGCGTTGTAATGAACACTGAAGCTTTCTTT. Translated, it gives CSVVMNTEAFF.

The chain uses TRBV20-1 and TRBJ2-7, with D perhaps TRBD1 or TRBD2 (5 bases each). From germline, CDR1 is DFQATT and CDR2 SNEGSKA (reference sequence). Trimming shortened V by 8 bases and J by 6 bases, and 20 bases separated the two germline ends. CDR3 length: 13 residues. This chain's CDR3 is CSYPGPTVVEQYF. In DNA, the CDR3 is TGCAGTTACCCGGGACCAACCGTTGTCGAGCAGTACTTC.

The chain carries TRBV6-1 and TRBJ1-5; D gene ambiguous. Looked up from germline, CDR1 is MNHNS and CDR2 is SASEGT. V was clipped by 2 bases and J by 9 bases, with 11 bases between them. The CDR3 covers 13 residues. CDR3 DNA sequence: TGTGCCAGCAGTGAAAGTGGAGGGATGCCCCAGCATTTT. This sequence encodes CASSESGGMPQHF.

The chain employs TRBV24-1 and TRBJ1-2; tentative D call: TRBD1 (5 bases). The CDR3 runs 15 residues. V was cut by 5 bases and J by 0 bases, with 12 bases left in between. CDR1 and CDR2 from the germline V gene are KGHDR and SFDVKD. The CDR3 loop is CATSGGAGANYGYTF. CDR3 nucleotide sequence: TGTGCCACCAGTGGAGGGGCAGGAGCTAACTATGGCTACACCTTC.

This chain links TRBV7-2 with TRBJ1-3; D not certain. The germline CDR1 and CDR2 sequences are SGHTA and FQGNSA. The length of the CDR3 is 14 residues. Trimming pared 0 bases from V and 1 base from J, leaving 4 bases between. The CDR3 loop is CASSLAGSGNTIYF. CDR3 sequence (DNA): TGTGCCAGCAGCTTAGCGGGGTCTGGAAACACCATATATTTT. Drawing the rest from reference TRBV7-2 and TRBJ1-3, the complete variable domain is GAGVSQSPSNKVTEKGKDVELRCDPISGHTALYWYRQSLGQGLEFLIYFQGNSAPDKSGLPSDRFSAERTGGSVSTLTIQRTQQEDSAVYLCASSLAGSGNTIYFGEGSWLTVV.

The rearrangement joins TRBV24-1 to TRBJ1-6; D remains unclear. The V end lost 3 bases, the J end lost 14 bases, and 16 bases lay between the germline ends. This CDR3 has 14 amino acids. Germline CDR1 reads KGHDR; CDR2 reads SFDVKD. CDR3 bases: TGTGCCACCAGTGATCCGGAACGGCCCAACACCCTCCACTTT. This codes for CATSDPERPNTLHF.

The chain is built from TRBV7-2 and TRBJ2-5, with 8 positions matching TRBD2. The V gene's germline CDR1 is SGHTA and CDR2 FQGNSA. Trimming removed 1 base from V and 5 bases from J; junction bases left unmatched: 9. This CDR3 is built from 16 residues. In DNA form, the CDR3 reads TGTGCCAGCAGCTTAGTAGTCGGGGCTAGCGGGGAGACCCAGTACTTC. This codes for CASSLVVGASGETQYF.

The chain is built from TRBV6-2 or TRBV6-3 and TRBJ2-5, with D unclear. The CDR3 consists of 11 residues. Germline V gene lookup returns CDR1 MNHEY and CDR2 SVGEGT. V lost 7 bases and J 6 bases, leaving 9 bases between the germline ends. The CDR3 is CASNDWQTQYF. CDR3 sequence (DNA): TGTGCCAGCAATGATTGGCAGACCCAGTACTTC.

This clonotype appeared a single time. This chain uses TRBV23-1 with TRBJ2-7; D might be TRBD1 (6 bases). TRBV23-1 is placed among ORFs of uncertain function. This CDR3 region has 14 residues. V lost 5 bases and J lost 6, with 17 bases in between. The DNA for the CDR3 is TGCGCCAGCAGTTCGGGACATCCGAGTGGCGAGCAGTACTTC. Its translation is CASSSGHPSGEQYF.

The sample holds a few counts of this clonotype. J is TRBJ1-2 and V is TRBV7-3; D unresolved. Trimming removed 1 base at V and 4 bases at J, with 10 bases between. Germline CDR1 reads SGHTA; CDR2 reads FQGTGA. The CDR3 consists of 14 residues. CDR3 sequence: CASSLSSSGYGYTF. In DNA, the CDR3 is TGTGCCAGCAGCTTAAGTTCGAGTGGCTATGGCTACACCTTC.

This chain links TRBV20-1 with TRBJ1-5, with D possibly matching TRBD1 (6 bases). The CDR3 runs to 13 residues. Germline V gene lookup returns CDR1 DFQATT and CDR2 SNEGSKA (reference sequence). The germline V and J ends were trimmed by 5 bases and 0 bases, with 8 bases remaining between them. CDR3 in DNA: TGCAGTGCTGCCAGGGGTAGCAATCAGCCCCAGCATTTT. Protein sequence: CSAARGSNQPQHF.

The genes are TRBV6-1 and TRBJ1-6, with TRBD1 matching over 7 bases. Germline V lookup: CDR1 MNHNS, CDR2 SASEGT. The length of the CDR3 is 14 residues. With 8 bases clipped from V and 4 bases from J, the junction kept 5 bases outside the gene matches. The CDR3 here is CASRGQTYNSPLHF. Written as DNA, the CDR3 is TGTGCCAGCCGGGGACAGACTTATAATTCACCCCTCCACTTT.

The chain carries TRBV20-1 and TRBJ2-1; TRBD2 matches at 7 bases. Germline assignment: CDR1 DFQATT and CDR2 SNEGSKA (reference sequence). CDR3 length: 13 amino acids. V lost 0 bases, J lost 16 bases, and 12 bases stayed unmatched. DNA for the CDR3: TGCAGTGCTAGAGAAACCACCGGGACTAACCCCTTCTTC. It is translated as CSARETTGTNPFF.

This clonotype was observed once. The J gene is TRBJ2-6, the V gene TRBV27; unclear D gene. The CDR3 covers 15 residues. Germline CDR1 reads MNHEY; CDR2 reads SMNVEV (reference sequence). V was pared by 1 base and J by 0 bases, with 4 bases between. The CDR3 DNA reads TGTGCCAGCAGTTTATTTAGCTCTGGGGCCAACGTCCTGACTTTC. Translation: CASSLFSSGANVLTF.

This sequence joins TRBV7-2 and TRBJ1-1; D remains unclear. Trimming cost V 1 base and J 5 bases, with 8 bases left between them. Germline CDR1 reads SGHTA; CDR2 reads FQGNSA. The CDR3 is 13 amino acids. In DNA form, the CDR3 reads TGTGCCAGCAGCTTAGATGGGAGTACTGAAGCTTTCTTT. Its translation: CASSLDGSTEAFF.

The CDR3 sequence is CASSLDRNIQYF. The DNA for the CDR3 is TGTGCCAGCAGCTTAGACAGAAACATTCAGTACTTC. The gene calls are TRBV7-2 and TRBJ2-4; D ambiguous. CDR3 length: 12 residues. Per the germline V gene, CDR1 is SGHTA and CDR2 is FQGNSA. The V gene lost 1 base and the J gene lost 6 bases, with 4 bases spanning the gap. Complete variable domain (other parts from reference TRBV7-2 and TRBJ2-4): GAGVSQSPSNKVTEKGKDVELRCDPISGHTALYWYRQSLGQGLEFLIYFQGNSAPDKSGLPSDRFSAERTGGSVSTLTIQRTQQEDSAVYLCASSLDRNIQYFGAGTRLSVL.